One T cell receptor beta chain is described in this entry. The antigen remains unidentified. These data belong to a study of T cell responses to AZD1222 COVID-19 vaccine. Sequencing was performed with immunoSEQ multiplex PCR; in TCRdb, only in-frame clones are kept and a portion is missing. The table has approximately 100,000 clones, approximately 89% seen once. Study-level results: Seropositive at baseline were only a handful of AZD1222 recipients. Distributed over spike, vaccine-associated CD4 TCRs predominated at 160-218 and 743-854. Clonal diversity was possibly underestimated, and the donors were mostly white British, with more females.

Sequenced here: peripheral blood, sampled on day 0 of MenACWY control vaccination. The clonotype was recovered from an adult in good health.

The CDR3 DNA reads as TGCGCCAGCAGCCAAGACAGGGGCCATAATGAAAAACTGTTTTTT. It encodes CASSQDRGHNEKLFF. The chain employs TRBV4-3 and TRBJ1-4; a possible D gene is TRBD1 (6 bases). V lost 0 bases, J lost 4 bases, and 9 bases lay in between. The germline V gene encodes CDR1 LGHNA and CDR2 YSLEER. The CDR3 extends over 15 amino acids.